The 8 T cell receptor beta chains below were found in one sample sequenced in a study of blood T cell repertoires in COVID-19 (dated by TCRdb to 2020 to 2021). Libraries were prepared through the immunoSEQ multiplex PCR assay. TCRdb took over this immuneACCESS table, retaining in-frame rearrangements with V and J assigned. Such tables are incomplete; in checked studies, under half of the missing clones stem from an unresolved V gene, and the remainder is unexplained. The sample table holds about 170,000 clones, of which less than 85% were seen once. The top ten constitute 10% to 15% of the sample. The sample consisted of PBMCs or T cells enriched from blood (not recorded which). All receptors come from a man aged 45 to 65 who had recovered from COVID-19.

In DNA form, the CDR3 reads TGTGCCAGCAGCCCCATACAGGGGGCCCTTAATGAAAAACTGTTTTTT. Protein sequence: CASSPIQGALNEKLFF. The chain uses TRBV7-9 and TRBJ1-4; 9 bases fit TRBD1. Looked up from germline, CDR1 is SEHNR and CDR2 is FQNEAQ (reference sequence). CDR3 length: 16 residues. V was pared by 5 bases and J by 4 bases, with 8 bases of the junction left unmatched.

The chain has TRBV6-4 and TRBJ1-3; D possibly corresponds to TRBD1 (6 bases). The CDR3 sequence is 15 residues long. The germline V and J ends were trimmed by 2 bases and 3 bases, with 11 bases remaining between them. Germline V gene lookup returns CDR1 MRHNA and CDR2 SNTAGT. In DNA, the CDR3 is TGTGCCAGCAGTGACGGGGGCTTAAGTGGAAACACCATATATTTT. Amino acid sequence: CASSDGGLSGNTIYF.

This chain uses TRBV10-3 with TRBJ2-3; D not certain. CDR1 and CDR2 from the germline V gene are ENHRY and SYGVKD. V lost 5 bases, J lost 2 bases, and 11 bases lay in between. The CDR3 contains 14 residues. The CDR3 DNA reads TGTGCCATCAGTCCTGAACAGTACACAGATACGCAGTATTTT. Translation gives CAISPEQYTDTQYF.

The chain uses TRBV13 and TRBJ2-7, with 8 bases that match TRBD2. This CDR3 is 15 amino acids long. V dropped 5 bases and J dropped 10; count of bases not matched to a gene: 16. The V gene's germline CDR1 is PRHDT and CDR2 FYEKMQ (reference sequence). The CDR3 loop reads CASSRGFEAGAIQYF. CDR3 DNA sequence: TGTGCCAGCAGCCGAGGCTTTGAAGCGGGGGCTATTCAGTACTTC. Using reference TRBV13 and TRBJ2-7 for the parts outside the CDR3, the full variable domain is AAGVIQSPRHLIKEKRETATLKCYPIPRHDTVYWYQQGPGQDPQFLISFYEKMQSDKGSIPDRFSAQQFSDYHSELNMSSLELGDSALYFCASSRGFEAGAIQYFGPGTRLTVT.

V is TRBV6-6 and J is TRBJ2-3; 8 nucleotides line up with TRBD1. The V gene's germline CDR1 is MNHNY and CDR2 SVGAGI (reference sequence). The V segment lost 2 bases and the J segment 3 bases; nucleotides outside the gene matches: 7. The CDR3 spans 16 residues. CDR3 DNA sequence: TGTGCCAGCAGTTACCCACAGGGGGTTGGGACAGATACGCAGTATTTT. Its protein product is CASSYPQGVGTDTQYF.

The rearrangement links TRBV2 to TRBJ2-2, with TRBD2 matching over 7 bases. CDR1 and CDR2 (germline): SNHLY, FYNNEI. The CDR3 consists of 17 residues. The V segment lost 6 bases and the J segment 3 bases; nucleotides outside the gene matches: 13. CDR3 residues: CASRKGMGGLDTGELFF. For the CDR3, the DNA is TGTGCCAGCAGGAAGGGTATGGGAGGGCTGGACACCGGGGAGCTGTTTTTT. Together with reference TRBV2 and TRBJ2-2, the CDR3 gives the full variable domain: EPEVTQTPSHQVTQMGQEVILRCVPISNHLYFYWYRQILGQKVEFLVSFYNNEISEKSEIFDDQFSVERPDGSNFTLKIRSTKLEDSAMYFCASRKGMGGLDTGELFFGEGSRLTVL.

The V and J genes are TRBV7-2 and TRBJ2-7; TRBD1 matches at 10 bases. The CDR3 length is 14 residues. The V gene end was trimmed by 4 bases and the J gene end by 5 bases; junction bases not matched to a gene: 5. Per the germline V gene, CDR1 is SGHTA and CDR2 is FQGNSA. CDR3 in amino acids: CASSSGTGAHEQYF. The CDR3 DNA reads as TGTGCCAGCAGCTCCGGGACAGGGGCCCACGAGCAGTACTTC. Supplemented by reference TRBV7-2 and TRBJ2-7, the full variable domain reads GAGVSQSPSNKVTEKGKDVELRCDPISGHTALYWYRQSLGQGLEFLIYFQGNSAPDKSGLPSDRFSAERTGGSVSTLTIQRTQQEDSAVYLCASSSGTGAHEQYFGPGTRLTVT.

The chain joins TRBV9 to TRBJ1-1; 8 nucleotides match TRBD1. J was trimmed by 1 base and V by 0 bases; bases with no gene match: 2. Germline lookup yields CDR1 SGDLS and CDR2 YYNGEE. The CDR3 totals 15 residues. For the CDR3, the DNA is TGTGCCAGCAGCGTAGAACAGGGGGGGAACACTGAAGCTTTCTTT. It yields the protein CASSVEQGGNTEAFF.